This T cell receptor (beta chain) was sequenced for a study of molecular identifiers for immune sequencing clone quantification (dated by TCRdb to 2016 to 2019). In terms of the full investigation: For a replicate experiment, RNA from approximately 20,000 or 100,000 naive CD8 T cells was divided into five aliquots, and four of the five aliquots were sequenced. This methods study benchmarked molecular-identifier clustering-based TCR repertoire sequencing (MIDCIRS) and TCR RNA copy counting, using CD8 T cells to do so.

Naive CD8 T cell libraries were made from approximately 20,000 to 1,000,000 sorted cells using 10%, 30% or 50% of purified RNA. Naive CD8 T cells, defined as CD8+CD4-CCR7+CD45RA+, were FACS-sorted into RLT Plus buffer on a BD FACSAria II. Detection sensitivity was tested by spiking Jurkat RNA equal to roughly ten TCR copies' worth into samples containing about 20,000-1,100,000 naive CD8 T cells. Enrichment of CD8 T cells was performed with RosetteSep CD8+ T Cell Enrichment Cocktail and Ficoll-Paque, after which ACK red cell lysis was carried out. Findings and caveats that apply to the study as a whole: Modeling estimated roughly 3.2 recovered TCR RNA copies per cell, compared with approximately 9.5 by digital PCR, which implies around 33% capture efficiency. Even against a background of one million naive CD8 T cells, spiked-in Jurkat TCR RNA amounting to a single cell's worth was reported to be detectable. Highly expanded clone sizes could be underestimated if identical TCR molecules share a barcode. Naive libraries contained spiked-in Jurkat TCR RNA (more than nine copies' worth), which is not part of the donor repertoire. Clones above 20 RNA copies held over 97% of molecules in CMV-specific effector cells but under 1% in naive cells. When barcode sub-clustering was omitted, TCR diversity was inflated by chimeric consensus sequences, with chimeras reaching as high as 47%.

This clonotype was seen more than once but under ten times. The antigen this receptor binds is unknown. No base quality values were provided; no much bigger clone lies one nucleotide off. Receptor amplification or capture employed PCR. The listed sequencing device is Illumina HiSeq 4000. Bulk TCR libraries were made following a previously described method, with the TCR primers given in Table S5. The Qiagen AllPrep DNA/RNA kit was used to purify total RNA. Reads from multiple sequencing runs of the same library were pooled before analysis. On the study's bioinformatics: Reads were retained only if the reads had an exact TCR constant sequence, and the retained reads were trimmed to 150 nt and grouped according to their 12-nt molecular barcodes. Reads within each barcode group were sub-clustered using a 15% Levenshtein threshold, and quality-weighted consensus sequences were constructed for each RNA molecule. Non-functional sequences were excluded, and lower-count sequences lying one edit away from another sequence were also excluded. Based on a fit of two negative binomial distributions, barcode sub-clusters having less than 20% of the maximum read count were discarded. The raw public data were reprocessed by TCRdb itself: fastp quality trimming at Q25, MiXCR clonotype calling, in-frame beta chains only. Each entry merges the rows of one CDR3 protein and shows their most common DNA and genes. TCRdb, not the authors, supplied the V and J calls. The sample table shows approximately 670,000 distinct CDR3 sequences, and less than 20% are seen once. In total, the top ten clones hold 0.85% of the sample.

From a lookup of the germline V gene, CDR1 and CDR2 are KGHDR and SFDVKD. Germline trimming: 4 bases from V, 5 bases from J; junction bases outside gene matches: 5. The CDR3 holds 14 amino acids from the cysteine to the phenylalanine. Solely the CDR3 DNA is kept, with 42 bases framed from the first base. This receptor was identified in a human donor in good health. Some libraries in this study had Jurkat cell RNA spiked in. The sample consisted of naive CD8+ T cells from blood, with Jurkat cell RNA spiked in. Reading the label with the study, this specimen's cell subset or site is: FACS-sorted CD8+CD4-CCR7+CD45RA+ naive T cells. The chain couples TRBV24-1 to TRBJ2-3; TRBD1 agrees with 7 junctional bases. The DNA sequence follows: TGTGCCACCAGTGACCTGACAGGGTTAGATACGCAGTATTTT. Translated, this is CATSDLTGLDTQYF.